The clone carrying this T cell receptor beta chain was observed at least ten times. This specimen comes from a study of T-cell reconstitution after alpha-beta-depleted transplantation in children. The CDR3 contains 13 residues. Germline assignment: CDR1 DFQATT and CDR2 SNEGSKA (reference sequence). The ends lost 6 bases at V and 2 bases at J; junction bases unmatched: 5. This sample's TCRbeta library carried unique molecular identifier barcodes. MiXCR was run by TCRdb on the PCR reads, yielding one entry per CDR3 protein. The repertoire holds a few hundred thousand distinct CDR3 sequences, with around 8.9% as singletons.

This clonotype was obtained from a human donor who donated a stem cell graft to a child with SCID. Sequencing used PBMCs from the stem cell graft donor, obtained from the stem cell graft. The chain is built from TRBV20-1 and TRBJ2-7; 9 bases match TRBD1. CDR3 sequence (DNA): TGCAGTGCGACAACAGGGGGCGCCTACGAGCAGTACTTC. This codes for CSATTGGAYEQYF.